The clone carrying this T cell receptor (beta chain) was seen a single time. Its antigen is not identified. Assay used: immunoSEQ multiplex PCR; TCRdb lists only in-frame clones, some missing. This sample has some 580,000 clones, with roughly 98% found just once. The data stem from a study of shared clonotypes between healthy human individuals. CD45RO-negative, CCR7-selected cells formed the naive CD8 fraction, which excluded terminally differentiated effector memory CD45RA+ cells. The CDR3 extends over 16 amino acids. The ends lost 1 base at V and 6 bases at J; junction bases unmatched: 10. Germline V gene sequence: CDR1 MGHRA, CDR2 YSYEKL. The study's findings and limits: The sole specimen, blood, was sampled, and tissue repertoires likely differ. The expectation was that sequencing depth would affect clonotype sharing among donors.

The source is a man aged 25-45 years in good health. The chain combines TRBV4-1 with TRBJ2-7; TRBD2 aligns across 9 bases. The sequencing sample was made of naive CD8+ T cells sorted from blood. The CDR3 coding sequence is TGCGCCAGCAGCCAAGCGGGTGTAGCGGGAGCTCGCGAGCAGTACTTC. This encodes CASSQAGVAGAREQYF.